This T cell receptor beta chain was retrieved from a study of CD8+CD57+ T cells in acquired aplastic anemia. Study overall: Sorting CD4+ and CD8+ cells gave DNA averaging approximately 3 ug. The study, taken as a whole, reports: Some 30 was the count of CD8+ CDR3 sequences that patients shared with controls. Any difference that existed in CD8+ Simpson's diversity between patients and controls was not significant.

Genomic DNA acted as the template from which TCR beta VDJ combination and CDR3 sequence profiling were carried out. Via MiXCR, TCRdb re-called the reads, giving one row per CDR3 protein. The sample shows 300,000 or so distinct CDR3 sequences, 45% to 65% of them seen only once. This clonotype has at least ten counts. Its matching antigen is unknown. Trimming stripped 3 bases from V and 0 bases from J, with 11 bases between. CDR3 size: 14 residues. Germline CDR1 is DFQATT and CDR2 is SNEGSKA (reference sequence). The sample consisted of sorted CD4+, CD8+, or CD8+CD57+ T cells (not recorded which) from PBMCs. The TCR originated in a human donor with severe aplastic anemia or a healthy control (not recorded which). This rearrangement joins TRBV20-1 to TRBJ1-2; a possible D gene is TRBD1 (6 bases). The CDR3 reads CSASRDTSNYGYTF. The CDR3 nucleotides read TGCAGTGCTAGCCGGGACACCTCTAACTATGGCTACACCTTC.